Presented here are 11 T cell receptor beta chains from one specimen sequenced in a study of blood T cell repertoires in COVID-19. Only in-frame clones appear in the TCRdb table, and some are missing; sequencing was by immunoSEQ multiplex PCR. The sample contains some 150,000 clones, about 88% of which appear only once. Sequencing used peripheral blood. The receptors were sampled from a woman of 80 years or more in a cohort sampled during active or convalescent COVID-19.

The chain recombines TRBV5-1 with TRBJ2-1, with TRBD1 matching over 8 bases. The CDR3 totals 15 residues. V shed 0 bases, J shed 5 bases, and the junction held 4 bases outside the gene matches. CDR1 is SGHRS and CDR2 is YFSETQ in the germline V gene. CDR3 sequence: CASSLVQGANNEQFF. The CDR3 DNA reads as TGCGCCAGCAGCTTGGTGCAGGGGGCGAACAATGAGCAGTTCTTC.

The chain uses TRBV27 and TRBJ2-5; possibly TRBD2 for D (5 bases). Germline assignment: CDR1 MNHEY and CDR2 SMNVEV (reference sequence). The CDR3 is made up of 16 amino acids. V was clipped by 2 bases and J by 5 bases, with 18 bases between them. In DNA form, the CDR3 reads TGTGCCAGCAGTTTAAAGGCCCGGACTTTAGGGGAGACCCAGTACTTC. It translates to CASSLKARTLGETQYF.

The chain couples TRBV30 to TRBJ2-3; 7 bases match TRBD1. The CDR3 is made up of 14 amino acids. The germline V gene encodes CDR1 GTSNPN and CDR2 SVGIG (reference sequence). Germline trimming cut 1 base from V and 7 bases from J; bases unmatched to any gene: 8. CDR3 sequence reads: CAWSGQDRENTQYF. CDR3 sequence (DNA): TGTGCCTGGAGTGGCCAAGACAGGGAAAATACGCAGTATTTT.

The CDR3 sequence is CASSPGQFSNQPQHF. In DNA form, the CDR3 reads TGTGCCAGCTCACCAGGACAGTTTAGCAATCAGCCCCAGCATTTT. V gene TRBV18 combines with J gene TRBJ1-5, with a weak D call TRBD1 (6 bases). Between the trimmed V and J ends, which lost 2 bases and 0 bases, there was a span of 8 bases. The CDR3 has 15 amino acids. CDR1 and CDR2 (germline): KGHSH, LQKENI.

This chain joins TRBV19 and TRBJ2-2; unclear D gene. V dropped 4 bases and J dropped 4 bases, with 7 bases sitting between them. This CDR3 spans 13 amino acids. Per the germline V gene, CDR1 is LNHDA and CDR2 is SQIVND (reference sequence). Here the CDR3 DNA reads TGTGCCAGTAGTACTGACACCACCGGGGAGCTGTTTTTT. This gives the protein CASSTDTTGELFF.

In its sample, this clone was seen once. The rearrangement links TRBV7-2 to TRBJ2-1; 10 bases are a match to TRBD1. Germline V gives CDR1 SGHTA, CDR2 FQGNSA. The ends lost 6 bases at V and 6 bases at J; junction bases unmatched: 5. CDR3 length: 14 amino acids. The CDR3 nucleotides are TGTGCCAGCAGTAGGACAGGGGGGGGCAATGAGCAGTTCTTC. This sequence encodes CASSRTGGGNEQFF. Variable domain in full (rest from reference TRBV7-2 and TRBJ2-1): GAGVSQSPSNKVTEKGKDVELRCDPISGHTALYWYRQSLGQGLEFLIYFQGNSAPDKSGLPSDRFSAERTGGSVSTLTIQRTQQEDSAVYLCASSRTGGGNEQFFGPGTRLTVL.

The CDR3 DNA reads as TGTGCCAGCAGCCGCGGGGTAGGGGCCAACGTCCTGACTTTC. It is translated as CASSRGVGANVLTF. The chain links TRBV7-2 to TRBJ2-6, with D perhaps TRBD2 (6 bases). Germline values: CDR1 SGHTA, CDR2 FQGNSA. V lost 5 bases, J lost 4 bases, and 9 bases lay in between. CDR3 size: 14 residues. Drawing the rest from reference TRBV7-2 and TRBJ2-6, the complete variable domain is GAGVSQSPSNKVTEKGKDVELRCDPISGHTALYWYRQSLGQGLEFLIYFQGNSAPDKSGLPSDRFSAERTGGSVSTLTIQRTQQEDSAVYLCASSRGVGANVLTFGAGSRLTVL.

The chain links TRBV3-1 (or the pseudogene TRBV3-2) to TRBJ1-1, with D unresolved. The CDR3 loop spans 13 amino acids. The V end lost 7 bases, the J end lost 5 bases, and 14 bases lay between the germline ends. Germline CDR1 is LGHDT and CDR2 is YNNKEL (reference sequence). The CDR3 is CASTLRFSTEAFF. CDR3 in DNA: TGTGCCAGCACCCTTCGCTTCAGTACTGAAGCTTTCTTT.

This rearrangement joins TRBV30 to TRBJ1-3; the D is unclear. Trimming cost V 1 base and J 0 bases, with 10 bases left between them. CDR1 is GTSNPN, CDR2 SVGIG, per germline (reference sequence). The length of the CDR3 is 15 residues. CDR3 nucleotide sequence: TGTGCCTGGAGTGCCGGACTGACCTCTGGAAACACCATATATTTT. Amino acids: CAWSAGLTSGNTIYF.

The CDR3 DNA follows: TGTGCCAGCAAGAAACAGCGGGCCTTACGATACGAGCAGTACTTC. It translates to CASKKQRALRYEQYF. J is TRBJ2-7 and V is TRBV6-6; maybe TRBD2 (6 bases). The CDR3 spans 15 residues. With 7 bases removed from V and 4 bases from J, the gap between germline ends came to 20 bases. Germline V lookup: CDR1 MNHNY, CDR2 SVGAGI (reference sequence).

The CDR3 is CASSLGLAGIYEQYF. CDR3 sequence (DNA): TGTGCCAGCAGCTTAGGGCTAGCGGGGATCTACGAGCAGTACTTC. The chain couples TRBV11-2 to TRBJ2-7; the match to TRBD2 covers 9 bases. V shed 1 base, J shed 3 bases, and the junction held 4 bases outside the gene matches. Germline assignment: CDR1 SGHAT and CDR2 FQNNGV. This CDR3 spans 15 amino acids.